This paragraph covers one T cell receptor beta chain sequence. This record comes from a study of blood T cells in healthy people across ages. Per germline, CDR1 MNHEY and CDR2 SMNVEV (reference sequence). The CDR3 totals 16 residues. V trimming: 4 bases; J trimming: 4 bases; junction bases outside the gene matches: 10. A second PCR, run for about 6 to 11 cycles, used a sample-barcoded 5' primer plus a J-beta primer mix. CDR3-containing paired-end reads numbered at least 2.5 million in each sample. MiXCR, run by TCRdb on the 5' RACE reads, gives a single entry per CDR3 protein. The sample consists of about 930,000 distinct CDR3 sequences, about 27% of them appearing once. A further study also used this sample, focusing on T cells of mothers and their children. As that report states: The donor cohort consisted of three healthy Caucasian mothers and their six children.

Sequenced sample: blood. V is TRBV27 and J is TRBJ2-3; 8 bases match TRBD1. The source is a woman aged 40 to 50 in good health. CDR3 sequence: CASSSRQGMGADTQYF. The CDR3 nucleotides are TGTGCCAGCAGTTCCCGACAGGGGATGGGCGCAGATACGCAGTATTTT.